These 4 T cell receptor beta chains were all obtained from the same sample, sequenced in a study of a mutant IDH1 vaccine in newly diagnosed glioma. Which antigens these TCRs recognize remains unknown. Sequencing used immunoSEQ multiplex PCR; TCRdb keeps in-frame clones, though not all of them. The sample yields tens of thousands of clones, less than 75% seen once. The sample's time point: week 47, end of study. The content of each vaccine dose was 300 ug of mutant IDH1 20-mer peptide, and topical imiquimod accompanied it. Sample: peripheral blood mononuclear cells (PBMCs), taken from a glioma patient whose treatment included an IDH1 peptide vaccine. Receptors originate from a man in his forties with glioma. Some clones in this sample may be carry-over from other donors' samples.

This clone has more than one count but fewer than ten. The chain is built from TRBV6-1 and TRBJ1-2; maybe TRBD1 (6 bases). This CDR3 is 14 amino acids long. The germline CDR1 and CDR2 sequences are MNHNS and SASEGT. Between the trimmed V and J ends, which lost 5 bases and 2 bases, there was a span of 12 bases. CDR3 sequence: CASSHTRGNYGYTF. In DNA, the CDR3 is TGTGCCAGCAGTCATACGAGGGGGAACTATGGCTACACCTTC.

This rearrangement joins TRBV28 to TRBJ2-7; no clear D gene. Germline V CDR1 and CDR2: MDHEN, SYDVKM. Trimming removed 4 bases from V and 7 bases from J, with 14 bases in between. This CDR3 spans 13 amino acids. The CDR3 sequence: CASSSPGFWEQYF. The CDR3 DNA reads as TGTGCCAGCAGTTCGCCTGGGTTTTGGGAGCAGTACTTC.

The chain employs TRBV30 and TRBJ1-5; D is unclear. V lost 4 bases and J 6 bases, leaving 13 bases between the germline ends. This CDR3 region has 13 residues. Looked up from germline, CDR1 is GTSNPN and CDR2 is SVGIG (reference sequence). This chain's CDR3 is CAWNGGNGQPQHF. The CDR3 DNA is TGTGCCTGGAATGGAGGGAATGGTCAGCCCCAGCATTTT.

The chain joins TRBV6-5 to TRBJ1-2; 9 positions agree with TRBD1. The CDR3 consists of 15 residues. Losses at the gene ends were 8 bases for V and 4 bases for J; bases not matched to a gene: 11. Germline values: CDR1 MNHEY, CDR2 SVGAGI. The CDR3 loop reads CASAEDRGFLYGYTF. The DNA for the CDR3 is TGTGCCAGCGCCGAGGACAGGGGCTTTCTCTATGGCTACACCTTC.